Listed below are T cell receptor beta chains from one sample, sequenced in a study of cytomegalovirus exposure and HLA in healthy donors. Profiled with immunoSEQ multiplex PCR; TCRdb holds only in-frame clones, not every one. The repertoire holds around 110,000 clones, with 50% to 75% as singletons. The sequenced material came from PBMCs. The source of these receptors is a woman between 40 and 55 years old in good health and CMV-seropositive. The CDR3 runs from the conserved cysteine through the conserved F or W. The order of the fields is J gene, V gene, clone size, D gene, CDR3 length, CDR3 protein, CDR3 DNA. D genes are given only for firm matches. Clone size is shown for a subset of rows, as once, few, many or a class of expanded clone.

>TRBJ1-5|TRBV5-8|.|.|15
CASSLGGIGNQPQHF
TGTGCCAGCAGCTTGGGAGGAATTGGCAATCAGCCCCAGCATTTT
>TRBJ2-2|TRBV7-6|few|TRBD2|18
CASRLSLGTSGNTGELFF
TGTGCCAGCAGATTATCCTTAGGGACTAGCGGGAACACCGGGGAGCTGTTTTTT
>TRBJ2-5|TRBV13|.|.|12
CASSLERETQYF
TGTGCCAGCAGCTTAGAGCGGGAGACCCAGTACTTC
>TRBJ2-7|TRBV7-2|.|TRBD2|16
CASSPRTSGGTYEQYF
TGTGCCAGCAGCCCCCGGACTAGCGGGGGAACCTACGAGCAGTACTTC
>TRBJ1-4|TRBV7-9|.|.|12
CSSSPPEAILFF
TGTTCCAGCAGCCCCCCCGAGGCAATACTGTTTTTT
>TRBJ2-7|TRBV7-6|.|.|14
CASSRTGAAYEQYF
TGTGCCAGCAGCCGTACGGGTGCGGCCTACGAGCAGTACTTC
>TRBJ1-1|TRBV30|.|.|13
CACRGTANTEAFF
TGTGCCTGTCGGGGTACAGCGAACACTGAAGCTTTCTTT
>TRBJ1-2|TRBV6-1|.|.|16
CASSEAVPGRGDGYTF
TGTGCCAGCAGTGAAGCGGTTCCCGGGCGGGGGGATGGCTACACCTTC
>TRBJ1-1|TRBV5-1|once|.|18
CASRYAAGASELVTEAFF
TGCGCCAGCAGATACGCGGCAGGGGCGTCTGAGTTGGTCACTGAAGCTTTCTTT
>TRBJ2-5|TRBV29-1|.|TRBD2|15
CSVEGTSGSEETQYF
TGCAGCGTTGAAGGGACTAGCGGTTCCGAAGAGACCCAGTACTTC
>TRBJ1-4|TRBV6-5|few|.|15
CASRYGRGENEKLFF
TGTGCCAGCAGGTACGGGAGGGGCGAAAATGAAAAACTGTTTTTT
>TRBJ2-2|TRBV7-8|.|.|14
CASSLQTATGELFF
TGTGCCAGCAGCTTACAAACAGCCACCGGGGAGCTGTTTTTT
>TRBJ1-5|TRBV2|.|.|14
CASRGTSENQPQHF
TGTGCCAGCAGAGGGACATCTGAAAATCAGCCCCAGCATTTT
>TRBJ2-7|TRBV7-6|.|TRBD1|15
CASSLGGTGGAEQYF
TGTGCCAGCAGCTTAGGCGGGACAGGGGGCGCCGAGCAGTACTTC
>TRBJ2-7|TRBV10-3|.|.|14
CAISASGTLGEQYF
TGTGCCATCAGTGCCTCCGGGACACTAGGCGAGCAGTACTTC
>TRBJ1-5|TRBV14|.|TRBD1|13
CASSRGTGLPQHF
TGTGCCAGCAGCAGAGGGACAGGGTTGCCCCAGCATTTT
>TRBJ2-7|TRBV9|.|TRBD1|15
CASSVGTGVPYEQYF
TGTGCCAGCAGCGTGGGTACAGGGGTGCCCTACGAGCAGTACTTC
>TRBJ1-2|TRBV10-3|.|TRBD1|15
CAISDAGGPAYGYTF
TGTGCCATCAGTGACGCAGGGGGGCCTGCCTATGGCTACACCTTC
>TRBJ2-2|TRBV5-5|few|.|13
CASSWHRDGELFF
TGTGCCAGCAGCTGGCACCGGGACGGGGAGCTGTTTTTT
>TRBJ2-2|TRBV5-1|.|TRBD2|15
CASSLQREGVGELFF
TGCGCCAGCAGCTTACAGCGGGAGGGGGTCGGGGAGCTGTTTTTT
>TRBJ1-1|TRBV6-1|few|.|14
CASGAGRANTEAFF
TGTGCCAGCGGGGCGGGGCGGGCGAACACTGAAGCTTTCTTT
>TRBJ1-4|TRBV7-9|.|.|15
CASSLGLNREEKLFF
TGTGCCAGCAGCTTAGGTTTGAACAGGGAGGAAAAACTGTTTTTT
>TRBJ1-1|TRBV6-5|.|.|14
CASSYERKNTEAFF
TGTGCCAGCAGTTACGAGCGGAAGAACACTGAAGCTTTCTTT
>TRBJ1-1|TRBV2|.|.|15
CASTGDGGLNTEAFF
TGTGCCAGCACGGGGGATGGAGGGCTGAACACTGAAGCTTTCTTT
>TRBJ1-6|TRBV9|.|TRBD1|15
CASSVETGVNSPLHF
TGTGCCAGCAGCGTAGAGACAGGGGTTAATTCACCCCTCCACTTT
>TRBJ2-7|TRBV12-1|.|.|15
CASSDGQGGLYEQYF
TGTGCCAGCAGCGACGGACAGGGGGGGCTCTACGAGCAGTACTTC
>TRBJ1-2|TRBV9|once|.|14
CASSVSAVSYGYTF
TGTGCCAGCAGCGTATCCGCGGTTAGCTATGGCTACACCTTC
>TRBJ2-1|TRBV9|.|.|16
CASSAGVGSSYNEQFF
TGTGCCAGCAGCGCCGGGGTGGGGAGCTCCTACAATGAGCAGTTCTTC
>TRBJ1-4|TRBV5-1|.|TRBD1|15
CASSTRTGGNEKLFF
TGCGCCAGCAGCACCCGGACAGGGGGTAATGAAAAACTGTTTTTT
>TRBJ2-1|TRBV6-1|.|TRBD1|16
CASSEDPGQGNNEQFF
TGTGCCAGCAGTGAAGATCCGGGACAGGGGAACAATGAGCAGTTCTTC
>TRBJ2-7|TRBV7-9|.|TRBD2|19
CASSLEDTWRLAGSYEQYF
TGTGCCAGCAGCTTAGAGGACACATGGAGGCTAGCGGGGTCCTACGAGCAGTACTTC
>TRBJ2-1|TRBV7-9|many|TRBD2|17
CADHARDGGLAGPEQFF
TGTGCCGACCACGCGAGGGACGGTGGACTAGCGGGCCCTGAGCAGTTCTTC
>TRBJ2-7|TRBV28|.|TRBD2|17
CASMRNGLAGGMGEQYF
TGTGCCAGCATGCGGAACGGACTAGCGGGGGGTATGGGCGAGCAGTACTTC
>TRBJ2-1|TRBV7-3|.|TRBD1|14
CASSTGTGGDEQFF
TGTGCCAGCAGCACCGGGACAGGGGGGGATGAGCAGTTCTTC
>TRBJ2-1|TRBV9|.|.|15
CASSALPDADNEQFF
TGTGCCAGCAGCGCTCTCCCCGACGCGGACAATGAGCAGTTCTTC
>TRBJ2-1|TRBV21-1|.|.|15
CASSKMTSGYNEQFF
TGTGCCAGCAGCAAAATGACTAGCGGCTACAATGAGCAGTTCTTC
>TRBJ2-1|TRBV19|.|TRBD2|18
CASSKGTSGRGSYNEQFF
TGTGCCAGTAGTAAGGGGACTAGCGGGAGGGGCTCCTACAATGAGCAGTTCTTC
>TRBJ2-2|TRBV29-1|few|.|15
CSVDSRGARGGELFF
TGCAGCGTTGACAGCAGGGGCGCCCGGGGCGGGGAGCTGTTTTTT
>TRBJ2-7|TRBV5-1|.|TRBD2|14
CASSLSGTTYEQYF
TGCGCCAGCAGCTTGAGCGGGACGACCTACGAGCAGTACTTC
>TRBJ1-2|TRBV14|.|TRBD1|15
CASSQKTGLTDGYTF
TGTGCCAGCAGCCAGAAGACAGGGTTAACGGATGGCTACACCTTC
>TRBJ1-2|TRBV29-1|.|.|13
CSVEDLGARGYTF
TGCAGCGTTGAAGATCTGGGGGCGCGGGGCTACACCTTC
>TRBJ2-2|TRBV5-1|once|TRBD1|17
CASSLTGGPGPDGELFF
TGCGCCAGCAGCCTGACAGGGGGCCCCGGGCCGGACGGGGAGCTGTTTTTT
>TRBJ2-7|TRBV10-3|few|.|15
CAISETLYSSYEQYF
TGTGCCATCAGTGAAACTCTCTATAGCTCCTACGAGCAGTACTTC
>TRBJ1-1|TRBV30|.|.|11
CAWSVYSEAFF
TGTGCCTGGAGTGTATACAGTGAAGCTTTCTTT
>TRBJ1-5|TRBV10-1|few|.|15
CASSESFRSNQPQHF
TGCGCCAGCAGTGAGTCGTTCCGGAGCAATCAGCCCCAGCATTTT
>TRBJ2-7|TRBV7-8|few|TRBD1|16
CASSSDRDSSSYEQYF
TGTGCCAGCAGCTCGGACCGGGACAGCTCTTCCTACGAGCAGTACTTC
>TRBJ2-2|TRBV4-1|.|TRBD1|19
CASSQAWDRVARGSGELFF
TGCGCCAGCAGCCAAGCCTGGGACAGGGTTGCCCGAGGGTCCGGGGAGCTGTTTTTT
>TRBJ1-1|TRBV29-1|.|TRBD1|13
CSVRQGRDTEAFF
TGCAGCGTTAGACAGGGACGGGACACTGAAGCTTTCTTT
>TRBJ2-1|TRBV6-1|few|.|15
CASSVFSLSYNEQFF
TGTGCCAGCAGTGTCTTCTCCCTATCCTACAATGAGCAGTTCTTC
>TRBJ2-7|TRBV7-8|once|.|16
CASRAFSGISSYEQYF
TGTGCCAGCAGGGCGTTTAGCGGCATCTCCAGCTACGAGCAGTACTTC